These 18 T cell receptor beta chains share one sample of origin, sequenced in a study of identical twins. In TCRdb, the 5' RACE reads were re-called with MiXCR into one record per CDR3 protein. This sample carries 500,000 to 650,000 distinct CDR3 sequences, about a fifth of them seen once, and the ten largest clones take approximately 0.5%. The data also belong to a second study, concerning yellow fever vaccine responses in identical twins.

Sequenced input: CD4+ T cells sorted from blood. The receptors derive from a woman between 18 and 29 years old in good health.

V and J are TRBV20-1 and TRBJ2-2; D ambiguous. V lost 1 base, J lost 3 bases, and 6 bases lay in between. This CDR3 contains 13 residues. Germline assignment: CDR1 DFQATT and CDR2 SNEGSKA (reference sequence). CDR3 sequence: CSARAGYTGELFF. The CDR3 DNA is TGCAGTGCTAGAGCGGGTTACACCGGGGAGCTGTTTTTT.

The chain joins TRBV5-1 to TRBJ2-5; 9 bases fit TRBD2. Germline CDR1 SGHRS, CDR2 YFSETQ. The CDR3 is 15 amino acids. V shed 2 bases and J 5 bases; nucleotides not matched to a gene: 7. The chain's CDR3 is CASSFSGGPHETQYF. The DNA for the CDR3 is TGCGCCAGCAGCTTTAGCGGGGGCCCGCACGAGACCCAGTACTTC.

This clonotype was seen a handful of times. This chain uses TRBV12-3 or TRBV12-4 with TRBJ2-1; no definite D call. With 10 bases removed from V and 0 bases from J, the gap between germline ends came to 10 bases. CDR3 size: 13 residues. The CDR3 nucleotides are TGTGCCACCCACGGAGTCTCCTACAATGAGCAGTTCTTC. Protein: CATHGVSYNEQFF.

This clonotype was detected only a few times. The chain employs TRBV24-1 and TRBJ2-1, with D perhaps matching TRBD2 (5 bases). The germline CDR1 and CDR2 sequences are KGHDR and SFDVKD. CDR3 size: 13 residues. V was cut by 7 bases and J by 10 bases, with 16 bases left in between. This chain's CDR3 is CATSLSTGGEQFF. In DNA form, the CDR3 reads TGTGCCACCAGCCTCTCAACCGGCGGGGAGCAGTTCTTC.

V usage is TRBV5-5 and J usage is TRBJ2-7, with 10 bases lining up with TRBD1. This CDR3 spans 14 amino acids. Losses at the gene ends were 5 bases for V and 2 bases for J; bases not matched to a gene: 4. Germline V gene lookup returns CDR1 SGHKS and CDR2 YYEKEE (reference sequence). The CDR3 sequence: CASRSGQGTYEQYV. In DNA, the CDR3 is TGTGCCAGCAGATCGGGACAGGGGACCTACGAGCAGTACGTC.

This clonotype was recorded only once. The chain is built from TRBV20-1 and TRBJ2-7; TRBD1 matches at 9 bases. The junction had 4 bases not matched to a gene; V was cut back by 1 base and J by 3 bases. Germline CDR1 is DFQATT and CDR2 is SNEGSKA (reference sequence). This CDR3 is 14 amino acids long. CDR3 amino acids: CSARGGTGHYEQYV. The DNA for the CDR3 is TGCAGTGCTAGAGGCGGGACAGGGCACTACGAGCAGTACGTC.

The rearrangement links TRBV6-1 to TRBJ1-3; no firm D call. V lost 1 base and J 1 base, leaving 14 bases between the germline ends. The CDR3 covers 17 residues. Per germline, CDR1 MNHNS and CDR2 SASEGT. Written as DNA, the CDR3 is TGTGCCAGCAGTGAAGGTGGAAGGGTGTTTTCTGGAAACACCATATATTTT. Its protein is CASSEGGRVFSGNTIYF.

The chain uses TRBV6-5 and TRBJ1-2; the D gene is possibly TRBD1 (6 bases). V lost 5 bases and J 8 bases, leaving 18 bases between the germline ends. This CDR3 contains 14 residues. Germline V gene lookup returns CDR1 MNHEY and CDR2 SVGAGI. The CDR3 DNA is TGTGCCAGCAGTCTATACCGCGGACAGACCGGCTACACCTTC. This translates into CASSLYRGQTGYTF.

The chain links TRBV5-6 to TRBJ1-1; D call uncertain. V was pared by 4 bases and J by 5 bases, with 15 bases between. Germline CDR1 SGHDT, CDR2 YYEEEE. There are 14 residues in the CDR3. As DNA, the CDR3 is TGTGCCAGCAGCCAAACCGTGGGGTGGACTGAAGCTTTCTTT. It encodes CASSQTVGWTEAFF.

This clonotype appeared a few times. The chain has TRBV20-1 and TRBJ2-2; 7 bases align to TRBD2. CDR3 size: 14 residues. The V gene's germline CDR1 is DFQATT and CDR2 SNEGSKA (reference sequence). DNA of the CDR3: TGCAGAGGATCCGCAGCGGGGTCCACCGGGGAGCTGTTTTTT. The encoded protein is CRGSAAGSTGELFF.

V usage is TRBV12-3 or TRBV12-4 and J usage is TRBJ2-1; D possibly matches TRBD1 or TRBD2 (5 bases each). There are 13 residues in the CDR3. Trimming pared 6 bases from V and 4 bases from J, leaving 10 bases between. This CDR3 is CASRRGYYNEQFF. CDR3 coding DNA: TGTGCCAGCAGGAGGGGATATTACAATGAGCAGTTCTTC.

Only a few counts were recorded for this clonotype. V and J are TRBV3-1 and TRBJ2-7; D is possibly TRBD1 or TRBD2 (5 bases each). Germline CDR1 is LGHDT and CDR2 is YNNKEL (reference sequence). CDR3 length: 14 residues. Trimming took 2 bases from V and 7 from J, leaving 15 bases between them. The CDR3 here is CASSQRDPSGEQYF. Here the CDR3 DNA reads TGTGCCAGCAGCCAAAGGGACCCCTCGGGGGAGCAGTACTTC.

The chain employs TRBV5-1 and TRBJ2-7, with 9 positions matching TRBD2. CDR3 size: 14 residues. With 4 bases clipped from V and 6 bases from J, the junction kept 8 bases outside the gene matches. Germline lookup yields CDR1 SGHRS and CDR2 YFSETQ. DNA for the CDR3: TGCGCCAGCAGCGCTAGCGGGACCGAGGGCGAGCAGTACTTC. Its translation is CASSASGTEGEQYF.

The chain carries TRBV20-1 and TRBJ2-3, with 10 nucleotides matching TRBD2. With V trimmed by 6 bases and J by 2 bases, 11 bases remained unmatched. Germline lookup yields CDR1 DFQATT and CDR2 SNEGSKA (reference sequence). The CDR3 totals 16 residues. The CDR3 nucleotides are TGCAGTGCAATAGGGCTAGCGGGAGCAACCACAGATACGCAGTATTTT. Translation: CSAIGLAGATTDTQYF.

The J gene is TRBJ2-5, the V gene TRBV11-2; no reliable D call. V lost 2 bases and J 1 base, leaving 14 bases between the germline ends. The germline CDR1 and CDR2 sequences are SGHAT and FQNNGV. This CDR3 is built from 16 residues. Here the CDR3 DNA reads TGTGCCAGCAGCTTACTAGTGGACCCGATCCAAGAGACCCAGTACTTC. Its translation is CASSLLVDPIQETQYF.

This clonotype has only a few counts. V is TRBV27 and J is TRBJ2-4; perhaps D is TRBD1 or TRBD2 (6 bases each). The germline V gene encodes CDR1 MNHEY and CDR2 SMNVEV (reference sequence). CDR3 length: 15 residues. V was pared by 7 bases and J by 2 bases, with 15 bases between. This CDR3 reads CASNSRGPPKNIQYF. The DNA of the CDR3 is TGTGCCAGCAATTCCCGGGGGCCGCCCAAAAACATTCAGTACTTC.

This clonotype was counted a few times. CDR3 nucleotide sequence: TGTGCCAGCAGCTCCCCGCCTTCACCCCTCCACTTT. Its protein is CASSSPPSPLHF. V usage is TRBV11-2 and J usage is TRBJ1-6; D is unresolved. The CDR3 is made up of 12 amino acids. The germline V and J ends were trimmed by 4 bases and 9 bases, with 7 bases remaining between them. CDR1 is SGHAT and CDR2 is FQNNGV in the germline V gene.

The table lists this clonotype with many counts. The J gene is TRBJ1-4, the V gene TRBV5-1, with 9 bases lining up with TRBD1. Germline CDR1 and CDR2: SGHRS and YFSETQ. This CDR3 is 15 amino acids long. V lost 3 bases to trimming and J lost 8 bases; unmatched junction nucleotides: 8. The CDR3 DNA reads TGCGCCAGCAGCTCCGGCGACAGGGGGTTGGAAAAACTGTTTTTT. Its translation is CASSSGDRGLEKLFF.